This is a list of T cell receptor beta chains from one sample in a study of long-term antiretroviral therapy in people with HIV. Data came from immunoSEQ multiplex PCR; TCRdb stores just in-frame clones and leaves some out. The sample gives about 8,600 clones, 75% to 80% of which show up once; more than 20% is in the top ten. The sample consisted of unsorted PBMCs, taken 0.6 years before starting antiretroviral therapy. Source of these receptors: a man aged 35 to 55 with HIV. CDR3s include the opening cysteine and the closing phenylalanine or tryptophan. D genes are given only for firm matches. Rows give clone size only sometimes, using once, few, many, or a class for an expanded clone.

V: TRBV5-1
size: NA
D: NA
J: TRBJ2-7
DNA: TGCGCCAGCAGTTATGGGGACCTAAGCTCCTACGAGCAGTACTTC
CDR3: CASSYGDLSSYEQYF

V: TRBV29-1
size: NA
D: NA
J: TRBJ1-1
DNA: TGCAGCGTTGAAGATCGGGGGAGCGCTTTCTTT
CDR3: CSVEDRGSAFF

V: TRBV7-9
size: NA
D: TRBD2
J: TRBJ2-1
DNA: TGTGCCAGCAGCTTAGTCAGCGGGAGCTCCTACAATGAGCAGTTCTTC
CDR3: CASSLVSGSSYNEQFF

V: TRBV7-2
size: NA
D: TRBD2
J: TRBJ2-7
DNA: TGTGCCAGCAGCTTAGCGAACGGAGCGGGGTTTAGGAACGAGCAGTACTTC
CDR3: CASSLANGAGFRNEQYF

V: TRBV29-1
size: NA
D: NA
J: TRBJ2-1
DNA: TGCAGCGTTATAACCGTGAGCTCCTACAATGAGCAGTTCTTC
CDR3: CSVITVSSYNEQFF

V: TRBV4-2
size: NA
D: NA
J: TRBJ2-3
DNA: TGTGCCAGCAGCCAAGAGGGGAGTTTCAGCACAGATACGCAGTATTTT
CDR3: CASSQEGSFSTDTQYF

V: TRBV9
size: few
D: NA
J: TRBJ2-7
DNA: TGTGCCAGCAGCGTAGGGCTAGCGCGTGATTTTGAGCAGTACTTC
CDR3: CASSVGLARDFEQYF

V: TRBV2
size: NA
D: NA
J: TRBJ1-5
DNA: TGTGCCAGCAGTGAAGCGATGAGCAATCAGCCCCAGCATTTT
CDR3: CASSEAMSNQPQHF

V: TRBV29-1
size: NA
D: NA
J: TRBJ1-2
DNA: TGCAGCGTTGGGATTGGGATGAACTATGGCTACACCTTC
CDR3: CSVGIGMNYGYTF

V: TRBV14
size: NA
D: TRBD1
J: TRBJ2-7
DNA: TGTGCCAGCAGCTCCTACAGGGGCCCCTACGAGCAGTACTTC
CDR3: CASSSYRGPYEQYF

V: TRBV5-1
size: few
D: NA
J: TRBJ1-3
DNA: TGCGCCAGCAGCTTGGCCTCGGGGTCTGGAAACACCATATATTTT
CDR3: CASSLASGSGNTIYF

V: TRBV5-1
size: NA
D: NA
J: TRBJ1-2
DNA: TGCGCCAGCAGCTTTCAGGGAGGTCAGGACTATGGCTACACCTTC
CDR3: CASSFQGGQDYGYTF

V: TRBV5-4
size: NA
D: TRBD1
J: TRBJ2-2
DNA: TGTGCCAGCAGCTTACAGGGGGCGCGGACCGGGGAGCTGTTTTTT
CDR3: CASSLQGARTGELFF

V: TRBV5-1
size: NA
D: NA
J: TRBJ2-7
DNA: TGCGCCAGCAGCTTGGTGCAGTCTGGCTACGAGCAGTACTTC
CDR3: CASSLVQSGYEQYF

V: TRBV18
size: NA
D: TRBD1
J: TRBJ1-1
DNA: TGTGCCAGCTCACCCATGGGACAGGGAGATACTGAAGCTTTCTTT
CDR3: CASSPMGQGDTEAFF

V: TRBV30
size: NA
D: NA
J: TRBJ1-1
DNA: TGTGCCTGGAGTGTAGGCTCAATGAACACTGAAGCTTTCTTT
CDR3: CAWSVGSMNTEAFF

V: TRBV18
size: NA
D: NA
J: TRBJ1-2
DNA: TGTGCCAGCTCACCCGGGGCAGTCAACTATGGCTACACCTTC
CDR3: CASSPGAVNYGYTF

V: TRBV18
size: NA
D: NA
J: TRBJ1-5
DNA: TGTGCCAGCTCACCCGGCAGGTCTAGCAATCAGCCCCAGCATTTT
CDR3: CASSPGRSSNQPQHF

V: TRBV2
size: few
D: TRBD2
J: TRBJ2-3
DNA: TGTGCCAGCAGCCCCGGACTAGCGGGGGGTGCCGGGCGGCTAGATACGCAGTATTTT
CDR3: CASSPGLAGGAGRLDTQYF

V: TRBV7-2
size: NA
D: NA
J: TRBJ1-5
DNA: TGTGCCAGCAGCTCACAGGGAGGGAGTCAGCCCCAGCATTTT
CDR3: CASSSQGGSQPQHF

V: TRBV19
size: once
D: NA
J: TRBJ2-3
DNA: TGTGCCAGTAGTATAGCGGGGGTCACAGATACGCAGTATTTT
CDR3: CASSIAGVTDTQYF

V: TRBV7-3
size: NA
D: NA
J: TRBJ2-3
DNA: TGTGCCAGCAGCGTAGGGGTAGTGGATACGCAGTATTTT
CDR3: CASSVGVVDTQYF

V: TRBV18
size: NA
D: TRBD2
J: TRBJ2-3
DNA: TGTGCCAGCTCACGAGGGACTAGCGGGGCCGGAGATACGCAGTATTTT
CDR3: CASSRGTSGAGDTQYF

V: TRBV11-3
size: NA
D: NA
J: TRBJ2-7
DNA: TGTGCCAGCAGCTTAGATGGCAGCTCCTACGAGCAGTACTTC
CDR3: CASSLDGSSYEQYF

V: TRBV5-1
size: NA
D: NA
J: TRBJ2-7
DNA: TGCGCCAGCAGCTTTATAGACACACGGGACGGACAGTACTTC
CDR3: CASSFIDTRDGQYF

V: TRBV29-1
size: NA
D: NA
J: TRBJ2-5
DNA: TGCAGCGTTGAAAAGGGGTCCCAAGAGACCCAGTACTTC
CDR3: CSVEKGSQETQYF

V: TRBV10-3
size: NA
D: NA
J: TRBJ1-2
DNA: TGTGCCATCAGTGAGACCCAGATCCGGATGAACTATGGCTACACCTTC
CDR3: CAISETQIRMNYGYTF

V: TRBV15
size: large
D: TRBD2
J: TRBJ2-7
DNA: TGTGCCACCAGCAATGGACTAGCGGGATCCTACGAGCAGTACTTC
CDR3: CATSNGLAGSYEQYF

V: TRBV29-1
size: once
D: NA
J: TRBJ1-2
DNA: TGCAGCGCCGAAGGAGAGGGTGGCTACACCTTC
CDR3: CSAEGEGGYTF

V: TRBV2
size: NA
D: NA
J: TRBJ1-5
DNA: TGTGCCAGCAGTGATCTTCTGGGATATAGCAATCAGCCCCAGCATTTT
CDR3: CASSDLLGYSNQPQHF

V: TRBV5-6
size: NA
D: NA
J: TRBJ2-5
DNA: TGTGCCAGCAGCTTAGGGCCAGAAAGCTGGTACCAAGAGACCCAGTACTTC
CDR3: CASSLGPESWYQETQYF

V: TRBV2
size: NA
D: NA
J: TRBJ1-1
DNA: TGTGCCAGCAGTGCCCCAGGTGGACGAACTGAAGCTTTCTTT
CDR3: CASSAPGGRTEAFF

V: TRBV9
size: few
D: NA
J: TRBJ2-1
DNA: TGTGCCAGCAGCGTAGTGCCAGGGTATGAGCAGTTCTTC
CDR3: CASSVVPGYEQFF

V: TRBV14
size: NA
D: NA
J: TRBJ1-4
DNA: TGTGCCAGCAGCCAAGATGACGGTCGCTTTGAAAAACTGTTTTTT
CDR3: CASSQDDGRFEKLFF

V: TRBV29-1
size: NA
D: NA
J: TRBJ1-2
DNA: TGCAGCGTCCAGGGGTTGGGCGGCTACACCTTC
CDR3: CSVQGLGGYTF